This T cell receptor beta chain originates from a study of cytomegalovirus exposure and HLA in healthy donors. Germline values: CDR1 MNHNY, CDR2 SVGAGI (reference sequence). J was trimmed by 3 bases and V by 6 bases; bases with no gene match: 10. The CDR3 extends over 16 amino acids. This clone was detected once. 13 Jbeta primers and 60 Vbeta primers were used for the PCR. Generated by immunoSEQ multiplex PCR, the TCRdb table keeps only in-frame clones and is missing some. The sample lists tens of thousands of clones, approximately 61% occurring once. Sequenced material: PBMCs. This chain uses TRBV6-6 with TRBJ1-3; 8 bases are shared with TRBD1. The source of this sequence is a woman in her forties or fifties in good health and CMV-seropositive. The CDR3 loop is CASSPTRGQGGNTIYF. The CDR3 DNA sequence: TGTGCCAGCAGCCCAACCAGGGGGCAGGGTGGAAACACCATATATTTT.